Reported below is one T cell receptor beta chain. As yet, its antigen is unknown. This record comes from a study of cytomegalovirus exposure and HLA in healthy donors. The method was immunoSEQ multiplex PCR; TCRdb's version includes in-frame clones alone and lacks a portion of them. In the table there are about 140,000 clones, about nine tenths of which are singletons. General study results and limits: Cytomegalovirus association was assigned to about 180 TCR beta chains.

Germline V CDR1 and CDR2: SGHNT, YYREEE (reference sequence). The CDR3 runs to 14 residues. V was pared by 4 bases and J by 7 bases, with 15 bases between. The V call is TRBV5-4, the J call TRBJ2-1; weak D call: TRBD2 (5 bases). Sequencing used PBMCs. The source of this sequence is a man between 18 and 29 years old in good health and CMV-seropositive. CDR3 coding DNA: TGTGCCAGCAGCCGCCCCGGAGGTTTTAATGAGCAGTTCTTC. This codes for CASSRPGGFNEQFF.